These T cell receptor beta chains were read from a single sample in a study of radiotherapy plus CTLA-4 blockade in lung cancer. Assay: immunoSEQ multiplex PCR; the TCRdb copy retains only in-frame clones and omits some. The data hold around 72,000 clones, with about 80% observed a single time. The source was peripheral blood, collected from a patient treated with radiotherapy plus ipilimumab. The receptor source for this set is a human donor with non-small cell lung cancer who had a complete response to radiotherapy plus ipilimumab. Both conserved end residues are part of each CDR3. The order of the fields is J gene, V gene, D gene, clone size, CDR3 length, CDR3 protein, CDR3 DNA. A D gene is named only where the DNA matches it firmly. Clone size appears in some rows only: once, few, many, or a class for an expanded clone.

>TRBJ1-3|TRBV7-6|.|.|15
CASSLNKGAGNTIYF
TGTGCCAGCAGCTTAAATAAGGGAGCTGGAAACACCATATATTTT
>TRBJ1-1|TRBV7-2|.|.|15
CASSLATSFGTEAFF
TGTGCCAGCAGCTTAGCTACAAGCTTCGGCACTGAAGCTTTCTTT
>TRBJ2-2|TRBV18|TRBD2|.|21
CASSPSLKTIGLAANTGELFF
TGTGCCAGCTCACCCTCCCTGAAGACGATTGGACTAGCGGCAAACACCGGGGAGCTGTTTTTT
>TRBJ2-2|TRBV7-7|.|.|14
CASSTQTWTGELFF
TGTGCTAGCAGCACCCAGACCTGGACCGGGGAGCTGTTTTTT
>TRBJ1-5|TRBV4-1|.|.|16
CASSQGNSDGNQPQHF
TGCGCCAGCAGCCAAGGTAATTCCGACGGGAATCAGCCCCAGCATTTT
>TRBJ2-6|TRBV5-1|.|.|19
CASSPNPGHLTAGANVLTF
TGCGCCAGCAGCCCCAACCCGGGACACCTGACAGCTGGGGCCAACGTCCTGACTTTC
>TRBJ1-2|TRBV7-2|.|.|12
CASSPINRDYTF
TGTGCCAGCAGCCCCATCAACAGGGACTACACCTTC
>TRBJ2-1|TRBV5-1|TRBD2|.|14
CASRREGDYNEQFF
TGCGCCAGCAGGCGGGAGGGGGACTACAATGAGCAGTTCTTC
>TRBJ2-6|TRBV10-3|.|.|16
CAISEWDISGANVLTF
TGTGCCATCAGTGAATGGGACATCTCTGGGGCCAACGTCCTGACTTTC
>TRBJ1-2|TRBV6-5|.|.|15
CASRRTEGGFYGYTF
TGTGCCAGCAGAAGAACTGAGGGGGGATTCTATGGCTACACCTTC
>TRBJ1-1|TRBV10-1|.|.|13
CASSDARNTEAFF
TGCGCCAGCAGTGATGCCAGGAACACTGAAGCTTTCTTT
>TRBJ1-3|TRBV5-1|.|.|13
CASSQLSGNTIYF
TGCGCCAGCAGCCAACTCTCTGGAAACACCATATATTTT
>TRBJ1-1|TRBV5-4|TRBD1|.|14
CASSFDRGYTEAFF
TGTGCCAGCAGCTTTGACAGGGGCTACACTGAAGCTTTCTTT
>TRBJ2-2|TRBV12-5|.|.|13
CASGPINTGELFF
TGTGCTAGTGGTCCCATTAACACCGGGGAGCTGTTTTTT
>TRBJ1-1|TRBV10-1|.|.|13
CATKEGVNTEAFF
TGCGCCACCAAGGAGGGAGTGAACACTGAAGCTTTCTTT
>TRBJ2-2|TRBV5-1|.|.|14
CASSLGRSTGELFF
TGCGCCAGCAGCTTGGGCCGGTCCACCGGGGAGCTGTTTTTT
>TRBJ2-7|TRBV5-4|.|.|15
CASSLDGSRIGEQYF
TGTGCCAGCAGCTTGGATGGATCCCGAATCGGCGAGCAGTACTTC
>TRBJ2-6|TRBV14|.|.|18
CASSRLGQAISGANVLTF
TGTGCCAGCAGCCGACTAGGACAGGCGATCTCTGGGGCCAACGTCCTGACTTTC
>TRBJ2-3|TRBV7-2|TRBD2|.|17
CASSLRTSGRWTDTQYF
TGTGCCAGCAGCTTAAGGACTAGCGGGAGGTGGACAGATACGCAGTATTTT
>TRBJ2-7|TRBV9|.|.|13
CASGRGGSYEQYF
TGTGCCAGCGGGAGGGGGGGTTCCTACGAGCAGTACTTC
>TRBJ2-1|TRBV4-3|.|once|17
CASSQDLGSSSYNEQFF
TGCGCCAGCAGCCAAGACCTCGGGTCTAGCTCCTACAATGAGCAGTTCTTC
>TRBJ1-1|TRBV5-1|.|.|13
CASRWQEDTEAFF
TGCGCCAGCAGGTGGCAGGAGGACACTGAAGCTTTCTTT
>TRBJ1-1|TRBV30|.|.|11
CAWSVRIEAFF
TGTGCCTGGAGTGTCCGTATTGAAGCTTTCTTT
>TRBJ2-1|TRBV7-9|.|.|16
CASSGGGAEPYNEQFF
TGTGCCAGCAGCGGGGGCGGGGCGGAACCTTACAATGAGCAGTTCTTC
>TRBJ2-3|TRBV10-1|.|.|14
CASSEGGTRNTQYF
TGCGCCAGCAGTGAGGGGGGGACAAGGAATACGCAGTATTTT
>TRBJ1-2|TRBV6-6|.|once|11
CASSPNYGYTF
TGTGCCAGCAGCCCCAACTATGGCTACACCTTC
>TRBJ1-3|TRBV7-2|.|.|15
CASSSTPGTLNTIYF
TGTGCCAGCAGCTCCACACCAGGGACTTTAAACACCATATATTTT
>TRBJ2-3|TRBV7-9|.|.|15
CASNLRSRGTDTQYF
TGTGCCAGCAACCTTAGGTCCAGGGGCACAGATACGCAGTATTTT
>TRBJ1-5|TRBV6-6|.|.|12
CASRNSNQPQHF
TGTGCCAGCAGGAACAGCAATCAGCCCCAGCATTTT
>TRBJ2-7|TRBV29-1|.|once|12
CSIHGPGREQYF
TGCAGCATCCACGGCCCTGGGCGCGAGCAGTACTTC
>TRBJ1-1|TRBV2|TRBD1|.|13
CASLQGARTEAFF
TGTGCCAGCTTACAGGGGGCGCGCACTGAAGCTTTCTTT
>TRBJ2-1|TRBV5-1|TRBD2|few|16
CASSSSSGRAYNEQFF
TGCGCCAGCAGCTCATCTAGCGGGAGGGCCTACAATGAGCAGTTCTTC
>TRBJ2-3|TRBV18|TRBD2|.|16
CASSRSAGGRADTQYF
TGTGCCAGCTCACGTTCAGCGGGAGGACGTGCAGATACGCAGTATTTT
>TRBJ2-5|TRBV29-1|.|.|13
CSVEGQNQETQYF
TGCAGCGTTGAAGGACAGAACCAAGAGACCCAGTACTTC
>TRBJ2-1|TRBV11-2|TRBD2|.|15
CASSLEGTRIQEQFF
TGTGCCAGCAGCTTAGAAGGGACTAGAATTCAGGAGCAGTTCTTC
>TRBJ2-4|TRBV4-1|TRBD2|few|18
CASSHGTSGAMGKNIQYF
TGCGCCAGCAGCCACGGGACTAGCGGAGCCATGGGCAAAAACATTCAGTACTTC
>TRBJ1-2|TRBV29-1|.|once|11
CSVVGGSGYTF
TGCAGCGTTGTTGGTGGTTCTGGCTACACCTTC
>TRBJ1-2|TRBV6-5|.|.|15
CASSYYRTSTYGYTF
TGTGCCAGCAGTTACTACCGGACATCCACCTATGGCTACACCTTC
>TRBJ1-1|TRBV28|.|.|14
CASSLFGRGGEAFF
TGTGCCAGCAGTTTATTTGGTAGGGGGGGTGAAGCTTTCTTT
>TRBJ2-5|TRBV2|.|.|17
CASSFYRPLGDQETQYF
TGTGCCAGCAGTTTCTACAGGCCCCTAGGGGACCAAGAGACCCAGTACTTC
>TRBJ2-1|TRBV18|.|.|14
CASSPPDPYNEQFF
TGTGCCAGCTCACCACCGGACCCTTACAATGAGCAGTTCTTC
>TRBJ2-3|TRBV6-1|TRBD2|.|17
CASSVRQTAGGGDTQYF
TGTGCCAGCAGTGTCCGGCAGACAGCGGGAGGGGGGGATACGCAGTATTTT
>TRBJ2-1|TRBV11-3|TRBD1|.|15
CASSLEGDSLNEQFF
TGTGCCAGCAGCTTAGAGGGGGACAGTCTCAATGAGCAGTTCTTC
>TRBJ2-1|TRBV4-1|TRBD1|few|16
CASSQGQGTGYNEQFF
TGCGCCAGCAGCCAAGGACAGGGTACGGGGTACAATGAGCAGTTCTTC
>TRBJ2-3|TRBV7-6|TRBD1|.|16
CASSLISDRGRDTQYF
TGTGCCAGCAGCTTAATTTCGGACAGGGGTAGAGATACGCAGTATTTT
>TRBJ2-1|TRBV11-2|.|.|14
CASSASPSYNEQFF
TGTGCCAGCAGCGCCTCCCCATCCTACAATGAGCAGTTCTTC
>TRBJ2-3|TRBV7-9|.|.|16
CASSLEGGRTSLGQYF
TGTGCCAGCAGCTTAGAAGGGGGGAGAACATCATTGGGGCAGTATTTT
>TRBJ2-3|TRBV15|.|.|15
CATSRDRKAPDTQYF
TGTGCCACCAGCAGAGATCGGAAGGCGCCAGATACGCAGTATTTT
>TRBJ1-4|TRBV5-4|.|few|14
CASSLKGRDEKLFF
TGTGCCAGCAGCTTAAAGGGGAGGGATGAAAAACTGTTTTTT
>TRBJ1-1|TRBV6-5|.|once|13
CASYRGVGTEAFF
TGTGCCAGCTATCGGGGGGTAGGCACTGAAGCTTTCTTT
>TRBJ2-2|TRBV11-2|.|.|14
CASSLVPSGGELFF
TGTGCCAGCAGCTTAGTACCCAGCGGCGGGGAGCTGTTTTTT
>TRBJ2-2|TRBV9|.|.|15
CASSVRLVNTGELFF
TGTGCCAGCAGCGTAAGATTGGTGAACACCGGGGAGCTGTTTTTT
>TRBJ1-5|TRBV30|.|.|14
CAWSVWTVNQPQHF
TGTGCCTGGAGTGTATGGACAGTAAATCAGCCCCAGCATTTT
>TRBJ2-1|TRBV25-1|TRBD1|few|18
CASSESPTGTGRHNEQFF
TGTGCCAGCAGTGAATCCCCGACCGGGACAGGGAGACACAATGAGCAGTTCTTC
>TRBJ1-5|TRBV27|.|.|15
CASSSERYSNQPQHF
TGTGCCAGCAGTTCAGAGCGGTATAGCAATCAGCCCCAGCATTTT
>TRBJ1-1|TRBV27|TRBD1|.|15
CASSPRPGQGFEAFF
TGTGCCAGCAGTCCTCGTCCGGGACAGGGGTTTGAAGCTTTCTTT
>TRBJ2-5|TRBV19|.|.|13
CASSINGDETQYF
TGTGCCAGTAGTATAAATGGTGACGAGACCCAGTACTTC
>TRBJ1-5|TRBV18|.|few|14
CASSQDGGNQPQHF
TGTGCCAGCTCACAGGACGGGGGCAATCAGCCCCAGCATTTT
>TRBJ1-4|TRBV29-1|.|.|13
CSVEENRSEKLFF
TGCAGCGTTGAAGAGAACCGGAGTGAAAAACTGTTTTTT
>TRBJ2-5|TRBV9|TRBD2|.|15
CASSLAGGRVETQYF
TGTGCCAGCAGTCTAGCGGGGGGGCGAGTAGAGACCCAGTACTTC